This TCR beta chain was sequenced for a study of blood T cell repertoires in COVID-19. Repertoires were generated with immunoSEQ multiplex PCR, while TCRdb's copy carries only in-frame clones and drops some. The sample holds tens of thousands of clones, about 80% seen once. Germline V gene data show CDR1 as LGHDT and CDR2 as YNNKEL (reference sequence). The length of the CDR3 is 16 residues. Trimming removed 0 bases from V and 4 bases from J, with 13 bases in between. The chain links TRBV3-1 (or the pseudogene TRBV3-2) to TRBJ1-3, with D tentatively TRBD1 (6 bases). Sequenced input: peripheral blood. The sequence was collected from a woman aged 60-75 years with acute or convalescent COVID-19. The CDR3 loop is CASSQEGTLGGNTIYF. CDR3 nucleotide sequence: TGTGCCAGCAGCCAAGAGGGGACACTGGGAGGAAACACCATATATTTT.